This is a list of T cell receptor beta chains from one sample in a study of T cell responses to AZD1222 COVID-19 vaccine. Assay used: immunoSEQ multiplex PCR; TCRdb lists only in-frame clones, some missing. This sample carries roughly 150,000 clones, approximately 91% of them seen once, and the ten largest clones take 5.5% to 8.5%. This specimen consisted of peripheral blood, obtained after recovery from COVID-19. All receptors derive from an adult who had recovered from COVID-19. Both conserved end residues are part of each CDR3.

V gene	J gene	CDR3 protein
TRBV24-1	TRBJ1-5	CATSDSRRGDNQPQHF
TRBV18	TRBJ2-7	CASSPRAGDYEQYF
TRBV5-1	TRBJ2-1	CASIHKPSTGLNEQFF
TRBV3-1/TRBV3-2	TRBJ1-6	CASSPTGMLNNSPLHF
TRBV4-1	TRBJ2-2	CASSQEERLTGELFF
TRBV24-1	TRBJ2-3	CATSDFRSSGREATQYF
TRBV4-2	TRBJ2-7	CASSQDLRDTQQYF
TRBV19	TRBJ1-1	CASSISQGAPEAFF
TRBV18	TRBJ1-2	CASSPKATDPYGYTF
TRBV5-6	TRBJ1-2	CASSLFVYRSNYGYTF